This TCR beta chain was sequenced in a study of blood T cell repertoires in COVID-19. V was trimmed by 11 bases and J by 0 bases, leaving 14 bases between them. This CDR3 is 13 amino acids long. Germline V gives CDR1 MNHNY, CDR2 SVGAGI (reference sequence). TCRdb's table, derived via immunoSEQ multiplex PCR, lists solely in-frame clones and lacks some. The sample has roughly 290,000 clones, 70% to 90% seen once. Enrolled through a virtual design, the participants were between roughly 18 and 95 years of age and came from 24 US areas. The specimen was PBMCs or T cells enriched from blood (not recorded which). The clonotype comes from a woman aged 40 to 49 who had recovered from COVID-19. The genes are TRBV6-6 and TRBJ2-7; TRBD1 is a possible D gene (6 bases). The CDR3 loop is CACTGTNSYEQYF. The CDR3 DNA reads TGTGCCTGCACCGGGACAAACTCCTACGAGCAGTACTTC.